The following is a T cell receptor beta chain sequence with its context. Its specificity is not known. The validation cohort, a group of around 130 subjects, included the donors and was separate from the roughly 670-subject first cohort. These data originate in a study of cytomegalovirus exposure and HLA in healthy donors. Study observations and caveats: Cytomegalovirus status was reportedly diagnosed by the classifier with high specificity and sensitivity. In a later analysis, first-cohort TCR clusters were found to tend to co-occur in the roughly 120 validation repertoires.

TCRdb's copy holds only in-frame clones and misses some; the assay was immunoSEQ multiplex PCR. The sample contains some 110,000 clones, more than 75% of which appear only once. The germline V gene encodes CDR1 SGHVS and CDR2 FNYEAQ. This CDR3 contains 14 residues. Trimming cost V 1 base and J 7 bases, with 8 bases left between them. The receptor was isolated from a man aged 18 to 30 in good health and CMV-seronegative. The chain couples TRBV7-6 to TRBJ1-6; D possibly corresponds to TRBD1 (5 bases). Sequenced material: PBMCs. The CDR3: CASSLEGENSPLHF. CDR3 nucleotide sequence: TGTGCCAGCAGCTTAGAAGGGGAAAATTCACCCCTCCACTTT.